Below, 17 T cell receptor beta chains from the same sample are listed, as sequenced in a study of blood T cell repertoires in COVID-19. Generated by immunoSEQ multiplex PCR, the TCRdb table keeps only in-frame clones and is missing some. The data contain 60,000 to 80,000 clones, more than 75% of them singletons. Material: peripheral blood. The receptors come from a man between 65 and 79 years old with acute or convalescent COVID-19.

The J gene is TRBJ2-3, the V gene TRBV24-1, with 9 bases lining up with TRBD2. This CDR3 comprises 16 residues. J lost 1 base, V lost 5 bases, and 6 bases had no gene match. Germline values: CDR1 KGHDR, CDR2 SFDVKD. This chain's CDR3 is CATSGPSGEGTDTQYF. The CDR3 DNA is TGTGCCACCAGTGGTCCTAGCGGGGAAGGCACAGATACGCAGTATTTT.

The rearrangement links TRBV3-1 (or the pseudogene TRBV3-2) to TRBJ2-4; D gene uncertain. Germline CDR1 is LGHDT and CDR2 is YNNKEL (reference sequence). With 2 bases removed from V and 7 bases from J, the gap between germline ends came to 9 bases. CDR3 length: 13 amino acids. The CDR3 is CASSQRSQNIQYF. The CDR3 DNA reads as TGTGCCAGCAGCCAAAGATCACAGAACATTCAGTACTTC.

The chain joins TRBV24-1 to TRBJ2-1; 8 nucleotides match TRBD1. CDR1 and CDR2 from the germline V gene are KGHDR and SFDVKD. The CDR3 loop spans 15 amino acids. J was trimmed by 4 bases and V by 4 bases; bases with no gene match: 5. The CDR3 DNA follows: TGTGCCACCAGTGAACCGGACAGGGATTACAATGAGCAGTTCTTC. It codes for CATSEPDRDYNEQFF.

J is TRBJ1-2 and V is TRBV5-6, with D uncertain. The ends were cut back, 4 bases at V and 5 bases at J, with 9 bases in the middle. The CDR3 totals 12 residues. Germline-derived CDR1 and CDR2 are SGHDT and YYEEEE. CDR3 region: CASSATEYGYTF. CDR3 coding DNA: TGTGCCAGCAGCGCCACGGAGTATGGCTACACCTTC.

This clone was detected a few times. J is TRBJ1-6 and V is TRBV11-2; tentative D call: TRBD1 (5 bases). Trimming cost V 6 bases and J 3 bases, with 6 bases left between them. CDR1 is SGHAT, CDR2 FQNNGV, per germline. The CDR3 runs 13 residues. For the CDR3, the DNA is TGTGCCAGCAGGACAGACTATAATTCACCCCTCCACTTT. This sequence encodes CASRTDYNSPLHF.

V and J are TRBV18 and TRBJ1-1; 10 bases are shared with TRBD1. The V gene's germline CDR1 is KGHSH and CDR2 LQKENI. Trimming at V came to 5 bases and at J to 0 bases, leaving 6 bases not matched to a gene. The CDR3 length is 16 residues. The CDR3 loop reads CASSAGQGNMNTEAFF. The CDR3 coding sequence is TGTGCCAGCTCAGCGGGACAGGGGAACATGAACACTGAAGCTTTCTTT.

In this sample, this clone turned up a few times. The rearrangement joins TRBV5-1 to TRBJ1-6; 9 nucleotides line up with TRBD1. The CDR3 is 15 amino acids. V was pared by 0 bases and J by 10 bases, with 5 bases of the junction left unmatched. Germline values: CDR1 SGHRS, CDR2 YFSETQ. The CDR3 nucleotides read TGCGCCAGCAGCTTGGGACAGGGGGTTCCCTCACCCCTCCACTTT. Residues: CASSLGQGVPSPLHF.

The V and J genes are TRBV5-4 and TRBJ2-5; a possible D gene is TRBD1 (6 bases). The V gene's germline CDR1 is SGHNT and CDR2 YYREEE (reference sequence). CDR3 length equals 16 residues. V lost 7 bases, J lost 0 bases, and 19 bases lay in between. Written as DNA, the CDR3 is TGTGCCAGCCTATCACGCGAGCAGGGGTACCAAGAGACCCAGTACTTC. This gives the protein CASLSREQGYQETQYF.

The chain combines TRBV5-1 with TRBJ2-2; 9 positions agree with TRBD2. The V segment lost 5 bases and the J segment 4 bases; nucleotides outside the gene matches: 3. The CDR3 has 14 residues. Per the germline V gene, CDR1 is SGHRS and CDR2 is YFSETQ. The CDR3 DNA reads as TGCGCCAGCAGGGCTAGCGGGGTCACCGGGGAGCTGTTTTTT. Protein: CASRASGVTGELFF.

The V and J genes are TRBV2 and TRBJ2-2; the D gene is possibly TRBD2 (6 bases). The CDR3 contains 14 residues. V was trimmed by 1 base and J by 4 bases, leaving 7 bases between them. The V gene's germline CDR1 is SNHLY and CDR2 FYNNEI. In nucleotides, the CDR3 is TGTGCCAGCAGTGAAGGGGGGGTCACCGGGGAGCTGTTTTTT. Translation: CASSEGGVTGELFF.

The V gene is TRBV5-1, the J gene TRBJ2-1; perhaps TRBD2 as D (6 bases). Trimming took 3 bases from V and 8 from J, leaving 21 bases between them. Germline lookup yields CDR1 SGHRS and CDR2 YFSETQ. The CDR3 is 16 amino acids. Written as DNA, the CDR3 is TGCGCCAGCAGCTCGTCCGCTAGCGCTAGTTCCCATGAGCAGTTCTTC. This sequence encodes CASSSSASASSHEQFF.

The chain employs TRBV19 and TRBJ1-2, with a tentative D call TRBD1 (6 bases). The CDR3 length is 16 residues. Germline CDR1 and CDR2: LNHDA and SQIVND (reference sequence). Trimming left V 7 bases short and J 0 bases short, with 18 bases between. CDR3 sequence: CASTPSGTSPNYGYTF. CDR3 DNA: TGTGCCAGTACCCCGTCGGGGACATCCCCTAACTATGGCTACACCTTC.

The V and J genes are TRBV5-6 and TRBJ1-2; no firm D call. With 4 bases removed from V and 2 bases from J, the gap between germline ends came to 9 bases. The CDR3 contains 13 residues. Germline assignment: CDR1 SGHDT and CDR2 YYEEEE. This CDR3 is CASSETPNYGYTF. CDR3 bases: TGTGCCAGCAGCGAGACACCCAACTATGGCTACACCTTC.

The V call is TRBV6-5, the J call TRBJ1-2; 10 positions agree with TRBD1. This CDR3 contains 13 residues. Trimming at V came to 6 bases and at J to 8 bases, leaving 6 bases not matched to a gene. Per germline, CDR1 MNHEY and CDR2 SVGAGI. CDR3 protein: CASRRQGARGYTF. CDR3 nucleotide sequence: TGTGCCAGCAGGAGACAGGGGGCGCGAGGCTACACCTTC.

The rearrangement uses TRBV6-1 and TRBJ2-7, with 7 bases that match TRBD1. The germline gives CDR1 MNHNS, CDR2 SASEGT. The CDR3 consists of 14 residues. The ends lost 2 bases at V and 9 bases at J; junction bases unmatched: 10. DNA of the CDR3: TGTGCCAGCAGTGAATCGCGACAGGGAGAGGGGCAGTACTTC. It translates to CASSESRQGEGQYF.

The V gene is TRBV2, the J gene TRBJ2-5; a possible D gene is TRBD2 (5 bases). The CDR3 length is 16 residues. With 8 bases removed from V and 0 bases from J, the gap between germline ends came to 19 bases. In germline, CDR1 is SNHLY, CDR2 FYNNEI. In DNA, the CDR3 is TGTGCCAGCCGAAGTAGCGTCGGGGTTTACCAAGAGACCCAGTACTTC. Translated: CASRSSVGVYQETQYF.

The rearrangement uses TRBV28 and TRBJ1-1; no clear D. The V gene's germline CDR1 is MDHEN and CDR2 SYDVKM. V was cut by 7 bases and J by 4 bases, with 19 bases left in between. The CDR3 runs 15 residues. CDR3 in amino acids: CASTDSGLLSTEAFF. The CDR3 DNA reads TGTGCCAGCACGGATTCGGGGTTATTGAGCACTGAAGCTTTCTTT.